The present TCR beta chain was sequenced within a study of blood T cell repertoires in COVID-19 (dated by TCRdb to the early 2020s). Study-level background: Samples covering the acute and convalescent phases of COVID-19 were provided by collaborators in the United States, Italy and Spain. The prospective study material was composed of cDNA or gDNA derived from T cells, B-cell-depleted T cells, or PBMCs. Deeply sampled blood TCRbeta repertoires from subjects exposed to, actively infected with, or recovered from COVID-19 were included in the dataset. A freely available public database, intended as a resource for researchers studying the immune response to SARS-CoV-2, is where the repertoires were released. Samples were obtained from the ongoing ImmuneRACE study (first 160 participants) and from 1,254 subjects provided by 6 global collaborators. The sample metadata nearly always contained a de-identified subject ID, COVID-19 status, age in years and sex. Where available, HLA class I and class II types were taken from metadata supplied by the sample provider and were not determined by assay-based typing. Points the paper makes about the study in general: The quantity of clinical and demographic metadata differed by source and by participant and was supplied without curation.

Note on this clone: Its antigen remains unidentified. Per-base qualities were not stored, and no clone one base away is much larger.

Ends trimmed: V by 4 bases, J by 0 bases; bases unmatched to a gene: 6. The CDR3 contains 15 residues, cysteine and phenylalanine counted. The only DNA kept is the CDR3, 45 bases in frame from the first base. From the germline V gene, CDR1 is SGHRS and CDR2 is YFSETQ. TCRbeta CDR3 regions were amplified from genomic DNA by means of the immunoSEQ Assay, a bias-controlled multiplex PCR. On the study's bioinformatics: The number of nucleated cells in each sample was estimated from the amplification of reference gene primers within the assay. To quantify the absolute abundance of each unique TCRbeta CDR3 rearrangement, sequence reads were collapsed and filtered. Productive Simpson clonality was computed per sample as the square root of Simpson's diversity index over productive rearrangements. Here the immuneACCESS table is served through TCRdb, limited to in-frame sequences with V and J called. Missing clones are a known gap in these copies; in checked studies unresolved V genes cover under half, and the rest lacks a known reason. V, J and clone size reflect that table, while D and trimming were determined from the DNA. The sample yields 30,000 or so clones; 89% were counted once. The ten largest clonotypes hold roughly 3.5% of the sample.

The collaborating institutions used their own protocols to collect whole blood in K2EDTA tubes. For TCRbeta analysis, collaborators shipped samples in one of three forms: frozen whole blood, isolated PBMCs, or DNA extracted from either of those sample types. This TCR derives from a human donor in a cohort sampled during active COVID-19. The V and J segments used are TRBV5-1 and TRBJ1-1; 7 nucleotides in the junction match TRBD1. What was sequenced was peripheral blood. CDR3 protein: CASSPGGTVNTEAFF. The nucleotide sequence is TGCGCCAGCAGCCCGGGGGGGACAGTGAACACTGAAGCTTTCTTT.